This T cell receptor (beta chain) was recovered during a study of shared clonotypes between healthy human individuals. Splitting of CD4+ cells produced CD45RA+ naive and CD45RA-negative memory subsets. A remark on this clone: At one end the junction does not follow the germline gene, possibly because of a read error.

CDR1 SGDLS and CDR2 YYNGEE come from the germline V gene. The CDR3 covers 14 residues. Here immunoSEQ multiplex PCR was the method, and the copy in TCRdb shows in-frame clones only, minus some. This sample has 2 million to 2.5 million clones, with approximately 94% found just once. This clonotype was obtained from a man aged 18 to 29 in good health. The source material was naive CD4+ T cells sorted from blood. Subset here: CD45RA+ positively selected. The chain has TRBV9 and TRBJ2-2; 10 positions agree with TRBD2. CDR3 amino acids: CATSGGANTGELFF. The CDR3 nucleotides are TGTGCCACCAGCGGGGGGGCGAACACCGGGGAGCTGTTTTTT.